A selection of T cell receptor beta chains follows, all from one sample in a study of CD8 T cells in ankylosing spondylitis. From the 5' RACE reads, TCRdb called clonotypes with MiXCR, one entry per CDR3 protein. The sample carries 250,000 to 300,000 distinct CDR3 sequences, 15% to 20% recorded once. Sequences were obtained from blood, either unsorted or a sorted T cell fraction (not recorded which). All receptors derive from a male donor with ankylosing spondylitis or in good health (not recorded which). Each CDR3 is given with its conserved first and last residue. The D gene is left open where the match is weak. Some rows have no size entry. The others give once, few or many, or a class for an expanded clone.

TRBV29-1	NA	TRBJ2-1	many	TGCAGCGTTGTGTCCAATGAGCAGTTCTTC	CSVVSNEQFF
TRBV13	NA	TRBJ2-1	NA	TGTGCCAGCAGCTTAAGGCCAGTCAATGAGCAGTTCTTC	CASSLRPVNEQFF
TRBV4-2	NA	TRBJ2-1	few	TGTGCCAGCAGCGGGCAGGGTGACAATGAGCAGTTCTTC	CASSGQGDNEQFF
TRBV3-1	TRBD2	TRBJ2-7	few	TGTGCCAGCAGCCAAGATCTGGGACTAGTAGGATTTGAACAGTACTTC	CASSQDLGLVGFEQYF
TRBV5-6	NA	TRBJ2-2	few	TGTGCCAGCAGCTTGGGGCGGCCCGCCGGGGAGCTGTTTTTT	CASSLGRPAGELFF
TRBV6-1	NA	TRBJ2-5	many	TGTGCCAGCAGCCCTAATGGACGGTACCAAGAGACCCAGTACTTC	CASSPNGRYQETQYF
TRBV20-1	TRBD2	TRBJ2-1	NA	TGCAGTGCCCATCAGCGGGATGGCTACAATGAGCAGTTCTTC	CSAHQRDGYNEQFF
TRBV20-1	NA	TRBJ2-6	NA	TGCAGTGCTAGAGAAACAGGGAACTACCTCTCTGGGGCCAACGTCCTGACTTTC	CSARETGNYLSGANVLTF
TRBV29-1	NA	TRBJ2-1	NA	TGCAGCGTTGTGGGTATCCCCAAGTCGTCCTACAATGAGCAGTTCTTC	CSVVGIPKSSYNEQFF
TRBV29-1	NA	TRBJ2-5	few	TGCAGCGTTGAATACGCGGGGCAAGAGACCCAGTACTTC	CSVEYAGQETQYF
TRBV29-1	TRBD2	TRBJ2-7	few	TGCAGCGTTGAGACTAGCGAGGAATACGAGCAGTACTTC	CSVETSEEYEQYF
TRBV29-1	TRBD2	TRBJ2-7	NA	TGCAGCGTTGTTTCGCTAGCGGGAGTCGAGCAGTACTTC	CSVVSLAGVEQYF
TRBV4-2	TRBD1	TRBJ1-2	NA	TGTGCCAGCAGCCAAGTGACAGGGGGCGTGAATAACTATGGCTACACCTTC	CASSQVTGGVNNYGYTF
TRBV15	TRBD1	TRBJ1-2	many	TGTGCCACCAGCAGACCGGACAGGGCAAGCCCCAACTATGGCTACACCTTC	CATSRPDRASPNYGYTF
TRBV12-3/TRBV12-4	NA	TRBJ2-5	NA	TGTGCCAGCAGTTTAAGGGAACAGGAGACCCAGTACTTC	CASSLREQETQYF
TRBV12-3/TRBV12-4	NA	TRBJ2-1	few	TGTGCCAGCAGTGCAGGTGGGGCCTACAATGAGCAGTTCTTC	CASSAGGAYNEQFF
TRBV28	NA	TRBJ2-5	many	TGTGCCAGCAGTTCAGGGGTGGAGACCCAGTACTTC	CASSSGVETQYF
TRBV5-1	TRBD2	TRBJ2-2	NA	TGCGCCAGCAGCCCAATGGAGCGGGAGCGGGTAATCACCGGGGAGCTGTTTTTT	CASSPMERERVITGELFF
TRBV27	NA	TRBJ2-2	NA	TGTGCCAGCAGTTTATATAGCGTCACCGGGGAGCTGTTTTTT	CASSLYSVTGELFF
TRBV29-1	NA	TRBJ2-1	NA	TGCAGCGTTGAAGTCCTGATGGGGTACAATGAGCAGTTCTTC	CSVEVLMGYNEQFF
TRBV29-1	NA	TRBJ2-3	many	TGCAGCGGGAGCATGGGCTCGACAGATACGCAGTATTTT	CSGSMGSTDTQYF
TRBV6-1	NA	TRBJ1-4	few	TGTGCCAGCAGTAGCCGCTGGGCAACTAATGAAAAACTGTTTTTT	CASSSRWATNEKLFF
TRBV9	NA	TRBJ2-4	few	TGTGCCAGCAGCGACCCACCTGGGGATGCCGAGGGAGCGGTTCAGTACTTC	CASSDPPGDAEGAVQYF
TRBV10-3	NA	TRBJ2-7	NA	TGTGGCATCAGTGCATCCAGCACCGGCTACGAGCAGTACTTC	CGISASSTGYEQYF
TRBV10-2	TRBD2	TRBJ2-1	NA	TGCGCCAGCAGGGGGACTAGCTTCTCTGAGCAGTTCTTC	CASRGTSFSEQFF
TRBV20-1	NA	TRBJ2-1	few	TGCAGTGCGAAAAATCAAAGGTACAATGAGCAGTTCTTC	CSAKNQRYNEQFF
TRBV19	NA	TRBJ1-5	few	TGTGCCAGTAGTATGAACGCTTACAGCAATCAGCCCCAGCATTTT	CASSMNAYSNQPQHF
TRBV12-3/TRBV12-4	NA	TRBJ2-1	NA	TGTGCCAGCAGTTTGAGGGGAGACCCCTACAATGAGCAGTTCTTC	CASSLRGDPYNEQFF
TRBV12-3/TRBV12-4	NA	TRBJ1-1	many	TGTGCCACCCAGACAGGTCGCACTGAAGCTTTCTTT	CATQTGRTEAFF
TRBV5-1	NA	TRBJ2-7	NA	TGCGCCAGCAGCTTCGGTATGGGGGAGATCTCCTACGAGCAGTACTTC	CASSFGMGEISYEQYF
TRBV27	NA	TRBJ2-5	many	TGTGCCAGCAGTTCGGCGGGACAAGAGACCCAGTACTTC	CASSSAGQETQYF
TRBV7-6	TRBD1	TRBJ2-1	many	TGTGCCAGCAGCTTAGCGCAACCGGGACAGGGCTCCTACAATGAGCAGTTCTTC	CASSLAQPGQGSYNEQFF
TRBV12-3/TRBV12-4	TRBD1	TRBJ2-1	few	TGTGCCAGCAGGTCGGACAGGGAGAATGAGCAGTTCTTC	CASRSDRENEQFF
TRBV6-5	NA	TRBJ2-3	few	TGTGCCAGCAGTTTGGTTGCGGACCGCCGCACAGATACGCAGTATTTT	CASSLVADRRTDTQYF
TRBV27	NA	TRBJ2-2	NA	TGTGCCAGCAGTCCGACAGCGAACACCGGGGAGCTGTTTTTT	CASSPTANTGELFF
TRBV20-1	NA	TRBJ2-1	NA	TGCAGTGCTAAACAGCTCTCGGATTCCTACAATGAGCAGTTCTTC	CSAKQLSDSYNEQFF
TRBV4-1	NA	TRBJ2-3	many	TGCGCCAGCAGCCAAGTTTCAGGAGTGGAAGGAGATACGCAGTATTTT	CASSQVSGVEGDTQYF
TRBV29-1	NA	TRBJ2-1	NA	TGCAGCGTTGCTAAGACTATCAATGAGCAGTTCTTC	CSVAKTINEQFF
TRBV27	NA	TRBJ2-5	NA	TGTGCCAGCAGTTCTTTCTCAACGGCAGGGGAAGAGACCCAGTACTTC	CASSSFSTAGEETQYF
TRBV4-3	NA	TRBJ2-5	few	TGCGCCAGCAGCCAAGATTACAGGGTGGAGGAACAAGAGACCCAGTACTTC	CASSQDYRVEEQETQYF
TRBV7-6	TRBD2	TRBJ2-7	NA	TGTGCCAGCAGCCCGGTTGTAGCGGGAGAGGGTTACGAGCAGTACTTC	CASSPVVAGEGYEQYF
TRBV12-3/TRBV12-4	NA	TRBJ2-7	NA	TGTGCCAGCAGCTGGGGCTTCACCTACGAGCAGTACTTC	CASSWGFTYEQYF
TRBV3-1	TRBD2	TRBJ2-7	NA	TGTGCCAGCAGCCAAACTAGCGGCGACGAGCAGTACTTC	CASSQTSGDEQYF
TRBV7-2	NA	TRBJ2-3	NA	TGTGCCAGCAGCTTAGGGAGAGCGGATACGCAGTATTTT	CASSLGRADTQYF
TRBV6-5	TRBD1	TRBJ1-2	few	TGTGCCTCCGGGACAGGGGGCAATGGCTACACCTTC	CASGTGGNGYTF
TRBV7-9	TRBD2	TRBJ2-5	few	TGTGCCAGCAGCGACGGGACTAGCGGGAGGGCCCAAGAGACCCAGTACTTC	CASSDGTSGRAQETQYF
TRBV6-5	NA	TRBJ2-2	NA	TGTGCCAGCAGTTACTCTTTTGGCGGGAACACCGGGGAGCTGTTTTTT	CASSYSFGGNTGELFF
TRBV6-1	TRBD1	TRBJ2-2	many	TGTGCCAGCAGTCCGACAGGGGACACCGGGGAGCTGTTTTTT	CASSPTGDTGELFF
TRBV27	NA	TRBJ2-7	NA	TGTGCCAGCAGTTTTGCAGCGGTCTACGAGCAGTACTTC	CASSFAAVYEQYF
TRBV13	TRBD1	TRBJ1-1	few	TGTGCCAGCACCAAATCCGACAGGGCGGGAGAAGCTTTCTTT	CASTKSDRAGEAFF
TRBV27	NA	TRBJ2-1	many	TGTGCCAGCAGTTTAATTCAGGGTTACAATGAGCAGTTCTTC	CASSLIQGYNEQFF
TRBV7-8	TRBD2	TRBJ2-7	NA	TGTGCCAGCAGCGAAACGTCTAGCGGATACGAGCAGTACTTC	CASSETSSGYEQYF
TRBV5-1	NA	TRBJ2-7	few	TGCGCCAGCAGCTGGACAGCCAGCTACGAGCAGTACTTC	CASSWTASYEQYF
TRBV5-1	TRBD2	TRBJ2-7	NA	TGCTCCCTCACGGGGGGGACTAGCGAAGAGCAGTACTTC	CSLTGGTSEEQYF
TRBV5-1	NA	TRBJ1-5	NA	TGCGCCAGCAGCTTGGGACAAACGAGCAATCAGCCCCAGCATTTT	CASSLGQTSNQPQHF
TRBV4-1	TRBD1	TRBJ2-7	NA	TGCGCCAGCAGCCAAGGGTCCGGGACAGGGGACGAGCAGTACTTC	CASSQGSGTGDEQYF
TRBV4-1	TRBD1	TRBJ1-4	NA	TGCGCCAGCAGCCAAGTTATCCTACAGGGGGATGAAAAACTGTTTTTT	CASSQVILQGDEKLFF
TRBV15	TRBD2	TRBJ2-3	once	TGTGCCACCAGCAGAGATCTTTATGCTGTAGGATCGGGAGGGAGCACAGATACGCAGTATTTT	CATSRDLYAVGSGGSTDTQYF
TRBV7-3	TRBD1	TRBJ2-1	few	TGTGCCAGCAGCCAAGGGACAGGGAGAGACAATGAGCAGTTCTTC	CASSQGTGRDNEQFF